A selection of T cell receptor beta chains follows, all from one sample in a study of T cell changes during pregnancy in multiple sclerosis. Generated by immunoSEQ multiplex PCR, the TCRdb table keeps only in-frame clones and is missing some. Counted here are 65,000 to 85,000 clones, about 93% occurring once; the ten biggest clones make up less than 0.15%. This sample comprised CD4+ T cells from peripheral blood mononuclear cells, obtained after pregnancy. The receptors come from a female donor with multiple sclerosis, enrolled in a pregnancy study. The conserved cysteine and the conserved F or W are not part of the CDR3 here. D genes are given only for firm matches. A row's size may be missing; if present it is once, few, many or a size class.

ASSPKDRGETQY	TRBV19	TRBJ2-5	TRBD1	NA
ASSPLGSGDQETQY	TRBV4-2	TRBJ2-5	TRBD2	NA
ASSITRAGGTGANVLT	TRBV19	TRBJ2-6	TRBD1	NA
AWSVSVITNYGYT	TRBV30	TRBJ1-2	NA	NA
ASRTPGLSYEQY	TRBV6-5	TRBJ2-7	NA	NA
ASSIRDRVPPQH	TRBV19	TRBJ1-5	TRBD1	NA
ATGLDWNEQF	TRBV15	TRBJ2-1	TRBD2	NA
ASSSPVYEQY	TRBV2	TRBJ2-7	NA	NA
ASSLLFGDKETQY	TRBV28	TRBJ2-5	NA	once
ALSWGLAGGETQY	TRBV5-4	TRBJ2-5	TRBD2	NA
ASSRSGGWAGELF	TRBV6-1	TRBJ2-2	NA	few
ASSYRGGLLGEQF	TRBV6-5	TRBJ2-1	TRBD2	NA
ASMKMGHPNQPQH	TRBV2	TRBJ1-5	NA	NA
ASSSTRTSGPKEF	TRBV27	TRBJ2-1	TRBD2	NA
ASSPRTSGIDEQY	TRBV7-9	TRBJ2-7	TRBD2	NA
ASSVYQDGTQGGYT	TRBV9	TRBJ1-2	NA	NA
ASQAAYTGGNEQF	TRBV27	TRBJ2-1	TRBD1	NA
ASSLDRGTNTEAF	TRBV11-1	TRBJ1-1	NA	NA
ASSEAGLLQY	TRBV6-1	TRBJ2-3	NA	NA
ASGTRGQF	TRBV7-2	TRBJ2-1	NA	NA
ASSLVGDSSYEQY	TRBV11-1	TRBJ2-7	TRBD1	once
ASTAPSSGNTIY	TRBV6-6	TRBJ1-3	NA	NA
ASSPPTRQLMNTEAF	TRBV7-9	TRBJ1-1	NA	NA